The 25 T cell receptor beta chains below all came from one sample that was sequenced in a study of regulatory T cells in long-lasting Graves disease. Regarding time point: newly diagnosed GD, antithyroid drugs for less than 3 months. From PBMCs, RNA was extracted and then used to make the TCR library. The TCR beta library used iRepertoire HTBI primers with Arm-PCR amplification of CDR3. Using its own MiXCR run on the multiplex PCR reads, TCRdb lists one record per CDR3 protein. The sample includes approximately 270,000 distinct CDR3 sequences, under 20% of them seen just once. This same sample was also taken into another study, of T cells in Graves' hyperthyroidism and ophthalmopathy.

The sample consisted of peripheral blood mononuclear cells (PBMCs), taken at new diagnosis, from a patient treated with antithyroid drugs. All receptors come from a woman aged 30 to 39 with Graves disease.

This clonotype occurred many times. V usage is TRBV7-6 and J usage is TRBJ2-2; 7 bases are shared with TRBD2. V lost 7 bases and J lost 6; bases outside the gene matches: 17. From germline, CDR1 is SGHVS and CDR2 FNYEAQ. This CDR3 has 17 residues. The CDR3 reads CASTGSAGRGRSGELFF. The DNA of the CDR3 is TGTGCCAGCACCGGATCAGCGGGGCGAGGGCGATCCGGGGAGCTGTTTTTT. Full variable domain (outside the CDR3, taken from reference TRBV7-6 and TRBJ2-2): GAGVSQSPRYKVTKRGQDVALRCDPISGHVSLYWYRQALGQGPEFLTYFNYEAQQDKSGLPNDRFSAERPEGSISTLTIQRTEQRDSAMYRCASTGSAGRGRSGELFFGEGSRLTVL.

This clonotype was seen a few times. This chain connects TRBV5-5 to TRBJ2-1; D is perhaps TRBD2 (6 bases). V lost 7 bases, J lost 7 bases, and 12 bases lay in between. Germline CDR1 SGHKS, CDR2 YYEKEE (reference sequence). CDR3 length equals 12 residues. The CDR3 is CASFVGGNEQFF. The CDR3 region has the DNA TGTGCCAGCTTCGTTGGGGGGAATGAGCAGTTCTTC.

For this clonotype: A read error may be the cause here, since a much bigger clone is one base away. This chain links TRBV6-1 with TRBJ1-6; D possibly corresponds to TRBD1 (6 bases). Germline loops: CDR1 MNHNS, CDR2 SASEGT. There are 15 residues in the CDR3. The CDR3 spells CASSGYRENNSPPHF. The CDR3 DNA reads as TGTGCCAGCAGTGGATACAGGGAGAATAATTCACCCCCCCACTTT.

Many counts were recorded for this clonotype. The CDR3 is CASSVEGGDTEAFF. The CDR3 DNA sequence: TGTGCCAGCAGCGTGGAAGGGGGGGACACTGAAGCTTTCTTT. The V call is TRBV2, the J call TRBJ1-1; D might be TRBD1 (6 bases). The CDR3 consists of 14 residues. Germline CDR1 reads SNHLY; CDR2 reads FYNNEI. V lost 6 bases, J lost 3 bases, and 14 bases lay in between.

Ten or more counts support this clonotype. The chain recombines TRBV7-2 with TRBJ2-5, with D unresolved. This CDR3 contains 13 residues. V was trimmed by 3 bases and J by 1 base, leaving 6 bases between them. The germline V gene encodes CDR1 SGHTA and CDR2 FQGNSA. The CDR3 DNA sequence: TGTGCCAGCAGCTTGACCATCCAAGAGACCCAGTACTTC. This codes for CASSLTIQETQYF.

This clonotype came up many times. The chain uses TRBV19 and TRBJ1-2; 7 positions match TRBD1. The CDR3 contains 13 residues. Germline V gene sequence: CDR1 LNHDA, CDR2 SQIVND (reference sequence). The V gene end was trimmed by 5 bases and the J gene end by 5 bases; junction bases not matched to a gene: 5. The CDR3 DNA sequence: TGTGCCAGTAGTTATACAGGGGCATATGGCTACACCTTC. Translated, it gives CASSYTGAYGYTF.

This clonotype was seen many times. J is TRBJ2-7 and V is TRBV6-1, with D unresolved. The ends were cut back, 6 bases at V and 0 bases at J, with 6 bases in the middle. The CDR3 contains 12 residues. CDR1 and CDR2 (germline): MNHNS, SASEGT. The CDR3 bases are TGTGCCAGCAGCCACAGCTCCTACGAGCAGTACTTC. Its translation: CASSHSSYEQYF.

This clonotype was counted many times. The rearrangement links TRBV7-9 to TRBJ1-1; perhaps TRBD1 as D (5 bases). This CDR3 comprises 13 residues. The V end lost 0 bases, the J end lost 7 bases, and 9 bases lay between the germline ends. In germline, CDR1 is SEHNR, CDR2 FQNEAQ (reference sequence). This CDR3 is CASSLAVQDEAFF. The DNA for the CDR3 is TGTGCCAGCAGCTTAGCGGTACAGGATGAAGCTTTCTTT. The complete variable domain, with remaining parts taken from reference TRBV7-9 and TRBJ1-1, reads DTGVSQNPRHKITKRGQNVTFRCDPISEHNRLYWYRQTLGQGPEFLTYFQNEAQLEKSRLLSDRFSAERPKGSFSTLEIQRTEQGDSAMYLCASSLAVQDEAFFGQGTRLTVV.

Worth noting for this clonotype: The junction differs from germline at one of its ends, possibly a read error. The chain joins TRBV5-4 to TRBJ1-2; D gene ambiguous. The CDR3 consists of 14 residues. Germline V gene lookup returns CDR1 SGHNT and CDR2 YYREEE (reference sequence). CDR3 in amino acids: CASSFKEANYGYTF. The CDR3 bases are TGCGCCAGCAGCTTTAAGGAAGCTAACTATGGCTACACCTTC.

This clonotype was found many times. J is TRBJ1-3 and V is TRBV7-2; D possibly corresponds to TRBD1 (5 bases). This CDR3 contains 17 residues. Germline CDR1 and CDR2: SGHTA and FQGNSA. The ends were cut back, 6 bases at V and 2 bases at J, with 20 bases in the middle. The CDR3 protein is CASRVMSPGGAGNTIYF. CDR3 sequence (DNA): TGTGCCAGCAGGGTTATGAGCCCCGGGGGTGCTGGAAACACCATATATTTT.

This clonotype appeared a few times. A much bigger clone sits one base away, suggesting this may be a read error. The V call is TRBV20-1, the J call TRBJ1-6, with D possibly TRBD1 on 6 matching bases. Germline CDR1 is DFQATT and CDR2 is SNEGSKA (reference sequence). CDR3 length equals 14 residues. CDR3 protein: CSATDSSGKSPPHF. Here the CDR3 DNA reads TGCAGTGCTACGGACAGTTCTGGGAAATCACCCCCCCACTTT.

This chain links TRBV7-2 with TRBJ1-3, with 8 bases fitting TRBD1. V dropped 2 bases and J dropped 2; count of bases not matched to a gene: 8. Germline V gene data show CDR1 as SGHTA and CDR2 as FQGNSA. The CDR3 length is 17 residues. The CDR3 DNA reads as TGTGCCAGCAGCTTAAAGCCAGGGGGCCCCACTGGAAACACCATATATTTT. Translated, it gives CASSLKPGGPTGNTIYF.

This clonotype was seen ten or more times. This chain joins TRBV27 and TRBJ2-7; D call uncertain. The CDR3 is made up of 13 amino acids. CDR1 and CDR2 (germline): MNHEY, SMNVEV (reference sequence). Trimming pared 6 bases from V and 0 bases from J, leaving 9 bases between. Written as DNA, the CDR3 is TGTGCCAGCAGAAGACATTCCTCCTACGAGCAGTACTTC. It specifies CASRRHSSYEQYF.

This clonotype was seen many times. The genes are TRBV18 and TRBJ1-4; D uncertain. The CDR3 covers 14 residues. V was clipped by 2 bases and J by 3 bases, with 7 bases between them. Germline CDR1 KGHSH, CDR2 LQKENI. The CDR3 here is CASSPSGANEKLFF. DNA of the CDR3: TGTGCCAGCTCACCATCCGGTGCTAATGAAAAACTGTTTTTT.

This clonotype has a count of ten or more. At one of its ends the junction is not consistent with the germline gene, which may arise from a read error. The chain combines TRBV11-2 with TRBJ2-3; D is ambiguous. Per the germline V gene, CDR1 is SGHAT and CDR2 is FQNNGV. This CDR3 has 13 residues. DNA of the CDR3: TGTGCCGGCAGCTTAGTATACGTGGATACGCAGTATTTT. Amino acids: CAGSLVYVDTQYF.

This clonotype has a count of ten or more. The V call is TRBV12-3 or TRBV12-4, the J call TRBJ1-2; the D is unclear. The CDR3 runs 13 residues. The V end was cut by 6 bases, the J end by 2 bases, with 10 bases between. The chain's CDR3 is CASSLLENYGYTF. The CDR3 nucleotides read TGTGCCAGCAGCTTACTCGAGAACTATGGCTACACCTTC.

There are many counts of this clonotype. The chain carries TRBV7-9 and TRBJ2-7; TRBD1 is a possible D gene (5 bases). Per germline, CDR1 SEHNR and CDR2 FQNEAQ (reference sequence). The CDR3 has 13 residues. V lost 5 bases and J lost 2, with 10 bases in between. The CDR3 region is CASSTRVPYEQYF. CDR3 in DNA: TGTGCCAGCAGCACCAGGGTACCCTACGAGCAGTACTTC.

This clonotype has a count of ten or more. This chain connects TRBV20-1 to TRBJ1-1, with D unresolved. CDR3 length: 15 amino acids. Germline V gene data show CDR1 as DFQATT and CDR2 as SNEGSKA (reference sequence). V gave up 5 bases and J gave up 6 bases, with 22 bases separating them. The DNA of the CDR3 is TGCAGTGCTTCTAAAGGTGGTCGGGGAAGGGCTGAAGCTTTCTTT. This codes for CSASKGGRGRAEAFF.

At least ten counts were recorded for this clonotype. J is TRBJ2-6 and V is TRBV7-3; 8 positions agree with TRBD1. The CDR3 consists of 19 residues. J was trimmed by 4 bases and V by 4 bases; bases with no gene match: 15. Looked up from germline, CDR1 is SGHTA and CDR2 is FQGTGA. CDR3 nucleotide sequence: TGTGCCAGCAGCTCTCCGGGCAGGGACAGGATCCCGGGGGCCAACGTCCTGACTTTC. As protein: CASSSPGRDRIPGANVLTF.

The sample holds a few counts of this clonotype. The chain has TRBV2 and TRBJ2-1; 8 bases fit TRBD2. V dropped 5 bases and J dropped 0; count of bases not matched to a gene: 12. CDR3 length equals 18 residues. Germline CDR1 and CDR2: SNHLY and FYNNEI. The CDR3 spells CASSLAGRPFRSYNEQFF. The CDR3 DNA sequence: TGTGCCAGCAGTTTAGCGGGGAGACCATTCCGCTCCTACAATGAGCAGTTCTTC. Together with reference TRBV2 and TRBJ2-1, the CDR3 gives the full variable domain: EPEVTQTPSHQVTQMGQEVILRCVPISNHLYFYWYRQILGQKVEFLVSFYNNEISEKSEIFDDQFSVERPDGSNFTLKIRSTKLEDSAMYFCASSLAGRPFRSYNEQFFGPGTRLTVL.

With respect to this clonotype: A single base is all that separates this from a far larger clone, so a read error is likely. V gene TRBV7-2 combines with J gene TRBJ1-1; the D is unclear. Germline loops: CDR1 SGHTA, CDR2 FQGNSA. The CDR3 is 15 residues long. This CDR3 reads CASSLAGAVNTEALF. The CDR3 region has the DNA TGTGCCAGCAGCTTAGCGGGAGCCGTGAACACTGAAGCTCTCTTT.

This clonotype has ten or more counts. The CDR3 region is CASSLERRGYQETQYF. The CDR3 DNA follows: TGCGCCAGCAGCTTGGAGCGGCGGGGATACCAAGAGACCCAGTACTTC. This chain uses TRBV5-1 with TRBJ2-5; the D gene is possibly TRBD2 (6 bases). Germline CDR1 is SGHRS and CDR2 is YFSETQ. Trimming took 0 bases from V and 0 from J, leaving 12 bases between them. The CDR3 spans 16 residues.

This clonotype has ten or more counts. The chain uses TRBV12-3 or TRBV12-4 and TRBJ1-6, with D possibly TRBD1 on 5 matching bases. Trimming left V 5 bases short and J 19 bases short, with 24 bases between. The CDR3 has 14 residues. In DNA form, the CDR3 reads TGTGCCAGCAGTCCACCTGGCAGGGTGGCGGAGAGACACTTT. Its protein product is CASSPPGRVAERHF.

At least ten counts were recorded for this clonotype. The rearrangement links TRBV3-1 to TRBJ1-1; D is ambiguous. The germline V gene has CDR1 LGHDT and CDR2 YNNKEL (reference sequence). The V gene lost 3 bases and the J gene lost 11 bases, with 19 bases spanning the gap. The CDR3 has 14 residues. The CDR3 sequence: CASSHALQDMSAFF. CDR3 nucleotide sequence: TGTGCCAGCAGCCACGCTCTCCAGGATATGTCGGCTTTCTTT.

In its sample, this clonotype was seen many times. V is TRBV12-3 or TRBV12-4 and J is TRBJ2-5; 7 bases fit TRBD2. This CDR3 has 14 amino acids. With 6 bases clipped from V and 5 bases from J, the junction kept 9 bases outside the gene matches. Here the CDR3 reads CASSGRLAGETQYF. The CDR3 DNA sequence: TGTGCCAGCAGCGGCCGACTAGCTGGGGAGACCCAGTACTTC.